The source of this TCR beta chain is a study of CD4 T cells in relation to SARS-CoV-2 and coronaviruses. Profiling relied on immunoSEQ multiplex PCR, and the TCRdb table lists in-frame clones only, not all of them. The sample gives 20,000 to 25,000 clones, around 66% of which show up once; approximately 10% is in the top ten. As regards this clone: What it recognizes is unknown.

Unexposed donor CD4+ T cells date from about 2011-2018, before the COVID-19 pandemic. The cells were cultured for about ten days before CD4+ T cells were isolated. Deletions cut 0 bases from V and 4 bases from J, with 12 bases between. This CDR3 spans 15 amino acids. Germline CDR1 SGDLS, CDR2 YYNGEE. The rearrangement joins TRBV9 to TRBJ2-3; D unresolved. Source material: CD4+ T cells from PBMCs, cultured in vitro. The sequence was obtained from a human donor in good health. CDR3 DNA: TGTGCCAGCAGCGTAGATTTAGGGTCGGCAGATACGCAGTATTTT. It is translated as CASSVDLGSADTQYF.